The 17 T cell receptor beta chains below come from one sample, sequenced in a study of cytomegalovirus exposure and HLA in healthy donors. The PCR made use of 60 Vbeta and 13 Jbeta primers. TCRdb's copy holds only in-frame clones and misses some; the assay was immunoSEQ multiplex PCR. Among roughly 180,000 clones listed, about 77% were seen once. The sample was PBMCs. The receptors originated from a female donor in good health and CMV-seronegative.

The gene calls are TRBV2 and TRBJ1-1; tentatively, D is TRBD1 (6 bases). Germline V CDR1 and CDR2: SNHLY, FYNNEI. This CDR3 region has 12 residues. Trimming removed 6 bases from V and 5 bases from J, with 10 bases in between. DNA for the CDR3: TGTGCCAGCAGCGTACAGGGTACTGAAGCTTTCTTT. This translates into CASSVQGTEAFF.

In regard to this clone: At the DNA level, this CDR3 is encoded by other sequences in the same sample as well. The chain is built from TRBV5-4 and TRBJ2-7; 11 nucleotides line up with TRBD1. J lost 4 bases, V lost 4 bases, and 4 bases had no gene match. The germline gives CDR1 SGHNT, CDR2 YYREEE (reference sequence). CDR3 size: 14 residues. This chain's CDR3 is CASSPGTGGYEQYF. CDR3 sequence (DNA): TGTGCCAGCAGCCCAGGGACAGGGGGATACGAGCAGTACTTC.

The chain employs TRBV5-1 and TRBJ2-7; D possibly corresponds to TRBD1 (6 bases). Germline-derived CDR1 and CDR2 are SGHRS and YFSETQ. The CDR3 sequence is 12 residues long. Trimming cost V 4 bases and J 10 bases, with 15 bases left between them. The CDR3 bases are TGCGCCAGCAGCGCAGGACAGCCCGATCAGTACTTC. It codes for CASSAGQPDQYF.

The rearrangement links TRBV18 to TRBJ1-5, with D uncertain. V lost 6 bases and J 0 bases, leaving 12 bases between the germline ends. The germline V gene has CDR1 KGHSH and CDR2 LQKENI. The CDR3 totals 15 residues. CDR3 in amino acids: CASSPGRDSNQPQHF. The CDR3, as DNA: TGTGCCAGCTCCCCGGGAAGGGATAGCAATCAGCCCCAGCATTTT.

The chain carries TRBV27 and TRBJ2-1; D might be TRBD2 (6 bases). V gave up 3 bases and J gave up 8 bases, with 11 bases separating them. The germline CDR1 and CDR2 sequences are MNHEY and SMNVEV (reference sequence). The CDR3 has 13 amino acids. Here the CDR3 DNA reads TGTGCCAGCAGTTTGGGGGGTTTGCATGAGCAGTTCTTC. This codes for CASSLGGLHEQFF.

This chain joins TRBV2 and TRBJ2-3; tentative D call: TRBD2 (6 bases). Per germline, CDR1 SNHLY and CDR2 FYNNEI. Trimming removed 10 bases at V and 0 bases at J, with 17 bases between. The length of the CDR3 is 15 residues. The CDR3 is CANLEGTKSTDTQYF. The CDR3 nucleotides read TGTGCCAACCTGGAGGGGACCAAGAGCACAGATACGCAGTATTTT.

In DNA, the CDR3 is TGTGCCAGTAGTAGGAGGACAGTAAATGAAAAACTGTTTTTT. Encoded protein: CASSRRTVNEKLFF. The chain recombines TRBV19 with TRBJ1-4; a possible D gene is TRBD1 (6 bases). Germline lookup yields CDR1 LNHDA and CDR2 SQIVND (reference sequence). There are 14 residues in the CDR3. The V end was cut by 4 bases, the J end by 5 bases, with 11 bases between.

The chain joins TRBV28 to TRBJ2-7; possibly TRBD1 for D (5 bases). This CDR3 has 11 residues. V lost 5 bases and J lost 12, with 14 bases in between. Per the germline V gene, CDR1 is MDHEN and CDR2 is SYDVKM. The CDR3 protein is CASSVDIRRYF. Written as DNA, the CDR3 is TGTGCCAGCAGTGTGGACATTCGGCGGTACTTC.

The chain couples TRBV7-6 to TRBJ2-5; TRBD1 matches at 9 bases. V gave up 2 bases and J gave up 5 bases; unmatched junction bases: 12. The CDR3 is 17 amino acids. In germline, CDR1 is SGHVS, CDR2 FNYEAQ. The CDR3 coding sequence is TGTGCCAGCAGCTTACGCTCTCCGGGACAGGGTTATGAGACCCAGTACTTC. Its protein is CASSLRSPGQGYETQYF. The full variable domain, completed using reference TRBV7-6 and TRBJ2-5, is GAGVSQSPRYKVTKRGQDVALRCDPISGHVSLYWYRQALGQGPEFLTYFNYEAQQDKSGLPNDRFSAERPEGSISTLTIQRTEQRDSAMYRCASSLRSPGQGYETQYFGPGTRLLVL.

The V call is TRBV29-1, the J call TRBJ2-7; D is possibly TRBD1 (5 bases). The CDR3 totals 12 residues. Per the germline V gene, CDR1 is SQVTM and CDR2 is ANQGSEA. Trimming cost V 4 bases and J 0 bases, with 7 bases left between them. The CDR3 DNA reads TGCAGCGTTGGACAGAACTCCTACGAGCAGTACTTC. Residues: CSVGQNSYEQYF.

The chain uses TRBV29-1 and TRBJ2-1; 9 bases match TRBD2. V was pared by 4 bases and J by 4 bases, with 8 bases of the junction left unmatched. CDR3 size: 15 residues. Per germline, CDR1 SQVTM and CDR2 ANQGSEA. In nucleotides, the CDR3 is TGCAGCGTTGTTCTTGGCGGGAGGGCTTACAATGAGCAGTTCTTC. Translating it yields CSVVLGGRAYNEQFF.

The chain links TRBV5-4 to TRBJ1-1; the D is unclear. Trimming left V 5 bases short and J 2 bases short, with 4 bases between. Germline CDR1 reads SGHNT; CDR2 reads YYREEE (reference sequence). CDR3 length: 11 amino acids. CDR3 nucleotides: TGTGCCAGCAGTTCAAACACTGAAGCTTTCTTT. Its protein is CASSSNTEAFF.

The sample holds one count of this clone. V and J are TRBV28 and TRBJ1-5, with 7 bases fitting TRBD1. J lost 5 bases, V lost 0 bases, and 7 bases had no gene match. CDR1 MDHEN and CDR2 SYDVKM come from the germline V gene. The CDR3 extends over 16 amino acids. CDR3 sequence (DNA): TGTGCCAGCAGTTTATGGACAGGGAGATTCGATCAGCCCCAGCATTTT. Protein: CASSLWTGRFDQPQHF.

The chain combines TRBV7-2 with TRBJ2-3, with 8 bases fitting TRBD1. V was clipped by 4 bases and J by 2 bases; unmatched bases: 5. The CDR3 has 15 amino acids. Germline V lookup: CDR1 SGHTA, CDR2 FQGNSA. In DNA, the CDR3 is TGTGCCAGCAGCTCAACGACAGGGGACACAGATACGCAGTATTTT. Translation gives CASSSTTGDTDTQYF.

This rearrangement joins TRBV6-5 to TRBJ2-7, with a tentative D call TRBD2 (5 bases). The V gene's germline CDR1 is MNHEY and CDR2 SVGAGI. This CDR3 is built from 14 residues. V was shortened by 2 bases and J by 1 base, with 9 bases between the two germline ends. This CDR3 reads CASSYGSVSYEQYF. In DNA form, the CDR3 reads TGTGCCAGCAGTTACGGGAGTGTGTCCTACGAGCAGTACTTC.

A few counts support this clone. The V gene is TRBV5-6, the J gene TRBJ2-5; possibly TRBD1 for D (6 bases). The end of the DNA is better explained by TRBJ2-7, so the J call may be wrong. This CDR3 is 15 amino acids long. The germline V gene encodes CDR1 SGHDT and CDR2 YYEEEE. The CDR3 region is CASTIQGVGLYEQYF. CDR3 in DNA: TGTGCCAGCACTATACAGGGTGTGGGCCTCTACGAGCAGTACTTC.

V gene TRBV10-3 combines with J gene TRBJ2-7; 7 nucleotides align to TRBD2. This CDR3 comprises 14 residues. The ends lost 8 bases at V and 1 base at J; junction bases unmatched: 8. Germline CDR1 ENHRY, CDR2 SYGVKD. The CDR3 loop is CAIGAWGGSYEQYF. CDR3 in DNA: TGTGCCATCGGGGCGTGGGGGGGTTCCTACGAGCAGTACTTC.